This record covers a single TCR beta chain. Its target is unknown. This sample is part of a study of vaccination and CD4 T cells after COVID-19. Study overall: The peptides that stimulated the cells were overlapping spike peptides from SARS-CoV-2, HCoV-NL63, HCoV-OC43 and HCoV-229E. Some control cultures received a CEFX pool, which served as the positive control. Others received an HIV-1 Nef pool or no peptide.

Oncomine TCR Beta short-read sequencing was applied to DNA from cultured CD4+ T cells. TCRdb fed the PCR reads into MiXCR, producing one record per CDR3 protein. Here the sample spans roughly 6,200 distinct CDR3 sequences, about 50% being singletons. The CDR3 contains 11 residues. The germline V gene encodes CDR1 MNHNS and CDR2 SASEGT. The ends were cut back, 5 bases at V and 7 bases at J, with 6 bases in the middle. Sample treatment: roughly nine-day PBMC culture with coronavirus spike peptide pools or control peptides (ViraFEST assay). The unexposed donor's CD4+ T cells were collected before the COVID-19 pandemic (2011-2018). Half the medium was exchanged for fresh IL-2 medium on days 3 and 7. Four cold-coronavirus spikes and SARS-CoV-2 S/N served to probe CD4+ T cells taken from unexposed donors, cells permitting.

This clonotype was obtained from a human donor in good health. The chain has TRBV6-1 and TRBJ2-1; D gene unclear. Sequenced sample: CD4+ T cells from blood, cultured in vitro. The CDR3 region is CASSPKNEQFF. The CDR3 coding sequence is TGTGCCAGCAGTCCCAAGAATGAGCAGTTCTTC.